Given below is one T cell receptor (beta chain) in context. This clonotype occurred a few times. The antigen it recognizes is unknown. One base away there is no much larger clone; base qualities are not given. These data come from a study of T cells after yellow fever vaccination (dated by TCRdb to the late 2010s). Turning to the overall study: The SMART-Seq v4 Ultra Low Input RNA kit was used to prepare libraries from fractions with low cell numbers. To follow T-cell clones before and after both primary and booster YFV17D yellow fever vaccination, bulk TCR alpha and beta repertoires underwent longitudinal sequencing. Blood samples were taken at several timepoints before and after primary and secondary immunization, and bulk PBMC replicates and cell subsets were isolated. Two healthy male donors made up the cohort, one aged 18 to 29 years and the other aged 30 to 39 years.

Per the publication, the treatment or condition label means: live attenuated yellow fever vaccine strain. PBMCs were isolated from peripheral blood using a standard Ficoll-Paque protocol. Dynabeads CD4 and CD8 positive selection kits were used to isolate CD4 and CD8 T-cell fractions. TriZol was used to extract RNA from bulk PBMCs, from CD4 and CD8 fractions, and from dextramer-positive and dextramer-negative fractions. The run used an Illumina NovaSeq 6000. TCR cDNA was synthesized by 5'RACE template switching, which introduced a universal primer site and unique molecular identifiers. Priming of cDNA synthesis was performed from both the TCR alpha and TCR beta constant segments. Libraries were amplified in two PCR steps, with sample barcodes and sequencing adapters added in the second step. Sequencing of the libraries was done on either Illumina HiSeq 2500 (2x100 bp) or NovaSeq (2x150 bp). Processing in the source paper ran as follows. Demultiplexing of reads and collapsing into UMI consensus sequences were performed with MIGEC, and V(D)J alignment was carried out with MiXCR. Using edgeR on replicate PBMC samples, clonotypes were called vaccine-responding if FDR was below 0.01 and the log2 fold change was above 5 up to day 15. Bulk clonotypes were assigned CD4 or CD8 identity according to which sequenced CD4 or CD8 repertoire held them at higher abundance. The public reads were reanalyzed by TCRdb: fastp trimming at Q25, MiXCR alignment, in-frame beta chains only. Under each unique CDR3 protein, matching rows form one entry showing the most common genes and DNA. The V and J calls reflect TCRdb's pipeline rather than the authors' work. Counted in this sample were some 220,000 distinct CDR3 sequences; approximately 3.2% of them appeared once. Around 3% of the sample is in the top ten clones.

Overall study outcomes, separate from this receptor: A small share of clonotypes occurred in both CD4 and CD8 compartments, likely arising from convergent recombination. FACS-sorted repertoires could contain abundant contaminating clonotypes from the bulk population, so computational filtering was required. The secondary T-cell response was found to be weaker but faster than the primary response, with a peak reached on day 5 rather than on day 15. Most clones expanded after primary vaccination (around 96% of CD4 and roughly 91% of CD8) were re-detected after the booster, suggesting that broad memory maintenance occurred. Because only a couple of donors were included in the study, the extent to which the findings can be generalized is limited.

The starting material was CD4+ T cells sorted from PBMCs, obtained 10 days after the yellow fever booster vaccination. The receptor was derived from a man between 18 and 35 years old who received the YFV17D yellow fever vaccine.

The CDR3 region reads CASITQGGDTEAFF. The DNA sequence reads TGTGCCAGCATCACTCAAGGGGGAGACACTGAAGCTTTCTTT. Rearrangement joined TRBV6-6 to TRBJ1-1, and possibly TRBD1, on 6 matching bases. The germline V gene (reference sequence) yields MNHNY for CDR1 and SVGAGI for CDR2. Including the terminal cysteine and phenylalanine, the CDR3 comprises 14 residues. Of the read, only the CDR3 DNA is kept; its 42 bases are in frame from base 1. V and J are truncated by 7 bases and 3 bases respectively, leaving an intervening sequence of 15 bases.